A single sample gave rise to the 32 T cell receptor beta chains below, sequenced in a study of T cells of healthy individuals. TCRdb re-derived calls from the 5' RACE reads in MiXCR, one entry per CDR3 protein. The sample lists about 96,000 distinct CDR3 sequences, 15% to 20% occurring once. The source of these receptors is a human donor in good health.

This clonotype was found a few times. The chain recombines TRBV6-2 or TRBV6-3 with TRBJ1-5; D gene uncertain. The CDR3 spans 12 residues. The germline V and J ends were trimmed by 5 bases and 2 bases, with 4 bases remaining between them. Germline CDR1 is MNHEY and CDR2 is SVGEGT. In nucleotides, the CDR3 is TGTGCCAGCAGTCGGGGCAATCAGCCCCAGCATTTT. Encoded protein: CASSRGNQPQHF.

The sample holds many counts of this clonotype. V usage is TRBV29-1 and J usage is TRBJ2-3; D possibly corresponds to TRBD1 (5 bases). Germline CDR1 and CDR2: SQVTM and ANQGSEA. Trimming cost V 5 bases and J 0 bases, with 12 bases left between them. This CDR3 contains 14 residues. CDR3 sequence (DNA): TGCAGCGTTCGCAGGGCCACTAGCACAGATACGCAGTATTTT. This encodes CSVRRATSTDTQYF.

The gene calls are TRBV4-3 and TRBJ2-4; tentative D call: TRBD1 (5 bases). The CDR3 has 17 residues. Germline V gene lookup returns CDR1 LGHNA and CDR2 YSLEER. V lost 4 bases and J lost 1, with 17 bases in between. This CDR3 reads CASSPFWGRPAKNIQYF. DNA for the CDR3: TGCGCCAGCAGCCCGTTCTGGGGCAGGCCCGCCAAAAACATTCAGTACTTC.

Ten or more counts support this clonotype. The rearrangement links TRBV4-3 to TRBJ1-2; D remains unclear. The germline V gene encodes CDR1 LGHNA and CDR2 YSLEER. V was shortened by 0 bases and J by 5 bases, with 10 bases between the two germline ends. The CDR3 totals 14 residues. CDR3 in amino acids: CASSQDRGDYGYTF. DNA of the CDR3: TGCGCCAGCAGCCAAGATCGGGGTGATTATGGCTACACCTTC.

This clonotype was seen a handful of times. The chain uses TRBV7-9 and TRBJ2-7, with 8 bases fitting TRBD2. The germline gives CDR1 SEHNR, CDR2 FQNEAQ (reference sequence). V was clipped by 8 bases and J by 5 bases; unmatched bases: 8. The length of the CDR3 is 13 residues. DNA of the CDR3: TGTGCCAGCGCCACAGCGGGAGCGCACGAGCAGTACTTC. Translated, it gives CASATAGAHEQYF.

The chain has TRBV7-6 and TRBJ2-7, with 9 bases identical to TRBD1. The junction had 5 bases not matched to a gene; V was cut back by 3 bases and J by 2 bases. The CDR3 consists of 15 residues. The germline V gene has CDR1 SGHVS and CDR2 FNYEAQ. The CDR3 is CASSFPGQGTYEQYF. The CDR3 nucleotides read TGTGCCAGCAGCTTTCCGGGACAGGGTACCTACGAGCAGTACTTC. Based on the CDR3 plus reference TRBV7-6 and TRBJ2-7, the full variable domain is GAGVSQSPRYKVTKRGQDVALRCDPISGHVSLYWYRQALGQGPEFLTYFNYEAQQDKSGLPNDRFSAERPEGSISTLTIQRTEQRDSAMYRCASSFPGQGTYEQYFGPGTRLTVT.

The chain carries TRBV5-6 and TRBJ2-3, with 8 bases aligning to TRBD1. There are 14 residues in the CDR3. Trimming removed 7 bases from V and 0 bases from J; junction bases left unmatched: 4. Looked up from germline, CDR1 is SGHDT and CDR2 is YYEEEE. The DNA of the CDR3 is TGTGCCAGCGACAGGGGCGAAAGCACAGATACGCAGTATTTT. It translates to CASDRGESTDTQYF.

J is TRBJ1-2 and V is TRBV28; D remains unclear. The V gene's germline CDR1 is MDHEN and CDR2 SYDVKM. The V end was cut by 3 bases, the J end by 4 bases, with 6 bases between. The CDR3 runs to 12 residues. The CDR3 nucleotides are TGTGCCAGCAGTTTCACAGTCTATGGCTACACCTTC. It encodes CASSFTVYGYTF.

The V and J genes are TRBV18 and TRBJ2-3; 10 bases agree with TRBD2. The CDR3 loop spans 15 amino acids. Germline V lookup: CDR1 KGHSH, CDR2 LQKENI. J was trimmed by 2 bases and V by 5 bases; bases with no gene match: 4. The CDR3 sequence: CASSIAGGHTDTQYF. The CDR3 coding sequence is TGTGCCAGCTCAATAGCGGGGGGCCACACAGATACGCAGTATTTT.

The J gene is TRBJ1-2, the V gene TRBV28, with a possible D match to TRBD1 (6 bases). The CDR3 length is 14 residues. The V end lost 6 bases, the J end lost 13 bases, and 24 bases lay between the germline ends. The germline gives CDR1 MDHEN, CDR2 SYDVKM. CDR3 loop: CASSLMGGRGGFTF. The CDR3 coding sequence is TGTGCCAGCAGCTTGATGGGGGGCAGGGGAGGTTTCACCTTC.

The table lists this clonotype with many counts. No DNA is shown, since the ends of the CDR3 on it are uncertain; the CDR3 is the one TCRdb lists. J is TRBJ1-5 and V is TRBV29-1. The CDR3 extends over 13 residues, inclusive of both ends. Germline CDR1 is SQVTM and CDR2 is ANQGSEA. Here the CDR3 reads CSVLDKALEAQHF.

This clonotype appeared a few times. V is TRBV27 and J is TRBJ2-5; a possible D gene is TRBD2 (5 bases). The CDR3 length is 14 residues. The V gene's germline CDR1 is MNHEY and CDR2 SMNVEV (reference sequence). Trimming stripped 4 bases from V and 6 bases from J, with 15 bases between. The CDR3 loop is CASSSWGREKTQYF. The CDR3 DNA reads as TGTGCCAGCAGTTCCTGGGGAAGGGAGAAGACCCAGTACTTC.

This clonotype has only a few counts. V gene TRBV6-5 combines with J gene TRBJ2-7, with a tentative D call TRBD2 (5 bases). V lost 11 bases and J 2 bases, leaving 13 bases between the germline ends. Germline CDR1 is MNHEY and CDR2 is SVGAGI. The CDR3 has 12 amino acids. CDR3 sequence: CAARGRAYEQYF. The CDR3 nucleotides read TGTGCCGCTCGGGGAAGGGCCTACGAGCAGTACTTC.

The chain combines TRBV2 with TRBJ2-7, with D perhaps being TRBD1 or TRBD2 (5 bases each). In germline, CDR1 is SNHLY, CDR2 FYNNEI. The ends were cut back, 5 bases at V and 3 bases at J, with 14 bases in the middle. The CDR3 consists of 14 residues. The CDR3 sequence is CASSFDSGNYEQYF. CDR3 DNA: TGTGCCAGCAGTTTCGACAGCGGTAACTACGAGCAGTACTTC.

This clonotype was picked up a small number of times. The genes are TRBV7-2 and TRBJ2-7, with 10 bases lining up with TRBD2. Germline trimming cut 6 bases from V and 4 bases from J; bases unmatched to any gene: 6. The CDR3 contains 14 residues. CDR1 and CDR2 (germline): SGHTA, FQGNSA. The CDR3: CASSRAGGPYEQYF. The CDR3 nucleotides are TGTGCCAGCAGTCGAGCGGGAGGGCCTTACGAGCAGTACTTC. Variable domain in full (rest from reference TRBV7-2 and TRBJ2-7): GAGVSQSPSNKVTEKGKDVELRCDPISGHTALYWYRQSLGQGLEFLIYFQGNSAPDKSGLPSDRFSAERTGGSVSTLTIQRTQQEDSAVYLCASSRAGGPYEQYFGPGTRLTVT.

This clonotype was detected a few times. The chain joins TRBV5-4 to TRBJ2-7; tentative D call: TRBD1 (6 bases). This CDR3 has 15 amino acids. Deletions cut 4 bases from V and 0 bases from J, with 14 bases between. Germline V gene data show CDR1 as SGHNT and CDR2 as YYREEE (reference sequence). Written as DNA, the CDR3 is TGTGCCAGCAGCCTTACAGGGCAGAGCTCCTACGAGCAGTACTTC. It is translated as CASSLTGQSSYEQYF.

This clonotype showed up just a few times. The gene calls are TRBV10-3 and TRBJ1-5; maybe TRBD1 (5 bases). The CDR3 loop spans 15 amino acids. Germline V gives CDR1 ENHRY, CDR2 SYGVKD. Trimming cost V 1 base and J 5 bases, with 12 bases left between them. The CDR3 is CAISEWRGNDQPQHF. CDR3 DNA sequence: TGTGCCATCAGTGAGTGGAGGGGAAACGATCAGCCCCAGCATTTT.

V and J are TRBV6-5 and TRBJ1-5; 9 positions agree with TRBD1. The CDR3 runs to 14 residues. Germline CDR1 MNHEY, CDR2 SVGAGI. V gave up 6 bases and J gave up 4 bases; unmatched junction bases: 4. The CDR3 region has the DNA TGTGCCAGCAGACTACAGGGGGCAAATCAGCCCCAGCATTTT. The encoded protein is CASRLQGANQPQHF.

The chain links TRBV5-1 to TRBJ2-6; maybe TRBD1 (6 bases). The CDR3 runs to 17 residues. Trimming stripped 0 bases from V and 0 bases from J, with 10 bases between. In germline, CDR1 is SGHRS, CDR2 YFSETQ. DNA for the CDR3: TGCGCCAGCAGCTTGGCTCCGACAGGCTCTGGGGCCAACGTCCTGACTTTC. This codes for CASSLAPTGSGANVLTF.

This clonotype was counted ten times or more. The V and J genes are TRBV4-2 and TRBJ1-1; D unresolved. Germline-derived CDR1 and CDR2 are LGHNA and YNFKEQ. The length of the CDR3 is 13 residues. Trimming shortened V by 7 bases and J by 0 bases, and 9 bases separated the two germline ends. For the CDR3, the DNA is TGTGCCAGCAAGGCGTCCTTGAACACTGAAGCTTTCTTT. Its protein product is CASKASLNTEAFF.

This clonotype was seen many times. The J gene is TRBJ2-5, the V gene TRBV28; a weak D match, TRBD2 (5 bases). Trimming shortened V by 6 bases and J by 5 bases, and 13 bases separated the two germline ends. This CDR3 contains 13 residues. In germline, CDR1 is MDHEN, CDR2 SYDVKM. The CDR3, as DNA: TGTGCCAGCAGAGGGCACGGGGAGGAGACCCAGTACTTC. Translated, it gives CASRGHGEETQYF. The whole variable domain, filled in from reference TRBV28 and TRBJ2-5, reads DVKVTQSSRYLVKRTGEKVFLECVQDMDHENMFWYRQDPGLGLRLIYFSYDVKMKEKGDIPEGYSVSREKKERFSLILESASTNQTSMYLCASRGHGEETQYFGPGTRLLVL.

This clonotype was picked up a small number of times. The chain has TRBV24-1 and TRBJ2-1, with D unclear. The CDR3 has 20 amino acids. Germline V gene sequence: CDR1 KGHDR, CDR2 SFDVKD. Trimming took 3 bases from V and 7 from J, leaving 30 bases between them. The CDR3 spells CATSDLVVGSNRMLSNEQFF. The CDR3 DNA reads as TGTGCCACCAGTGATCTTGTGGTTGGTAGCAACCGCATGCTATCTAATGAGCAGTTCTTC.

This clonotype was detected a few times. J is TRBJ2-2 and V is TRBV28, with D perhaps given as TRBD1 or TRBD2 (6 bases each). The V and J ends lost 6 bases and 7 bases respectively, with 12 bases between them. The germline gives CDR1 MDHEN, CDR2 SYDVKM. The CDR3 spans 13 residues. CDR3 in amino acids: CASRRRGGGELFF. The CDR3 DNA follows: TGTGCCAGCAGGCGCAGGGGAGGCGGGGAGCTGTTTTTT. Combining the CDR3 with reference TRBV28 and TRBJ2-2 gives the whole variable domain DVKVTQSSRYLVKRTGEKVFLECVQDMDHENMFWYRQDPGLGLRLIYFSYDVKMKEKGDIPEGYSVSREKKERFSLILESASTNQTSMYLCASRRRGGGELFFGEGSRLTVL.

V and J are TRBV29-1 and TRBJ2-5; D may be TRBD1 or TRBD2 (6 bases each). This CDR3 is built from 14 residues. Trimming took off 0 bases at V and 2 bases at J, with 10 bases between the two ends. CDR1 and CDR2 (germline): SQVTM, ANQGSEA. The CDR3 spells CSVEDTGTQETQYF. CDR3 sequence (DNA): TGCAGCGTTGAAGACACAGGGACTCAAGAGACCCAGTACTTC.

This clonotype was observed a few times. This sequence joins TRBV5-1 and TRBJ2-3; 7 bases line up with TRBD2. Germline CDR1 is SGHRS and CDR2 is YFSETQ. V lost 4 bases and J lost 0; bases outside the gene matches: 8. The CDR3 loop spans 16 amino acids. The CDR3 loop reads CASSPGDYLSTDTQYF. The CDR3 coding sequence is TGCGCCAGCAGCCCCGGGGACTACCTTAGCACAGATACGCAGTATTTT.

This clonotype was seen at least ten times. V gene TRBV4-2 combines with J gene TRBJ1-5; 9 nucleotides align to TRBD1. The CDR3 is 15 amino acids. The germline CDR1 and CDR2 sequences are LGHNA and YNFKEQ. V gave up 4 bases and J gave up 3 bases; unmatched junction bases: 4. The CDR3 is CASSRDRVSNQPQHF. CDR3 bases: TGTGCCAGCAGCCGGGACAGGGTCTCCAATCAGCCCCAGCATTTT.

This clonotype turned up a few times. The CDR3: CAISDQGRTSYNEQFF. The CDR3 region has the DNA TGTGCCATCAGTGACCAGGGGAGGACCTCCTACAATGAGCAGTTCTTC. The gene calls are TRBV10-3 and TRBJ2-1; D might be TRBD1 or TRBD2, each matching 6 bases. The CDR3 runs to 16 residues. The germline V and J ends were trimmed by 3 bases and 0 bases, with 12 bases remaining between them. Germline V gives CDR1 ENHRY, CDR2 SYGVKD.

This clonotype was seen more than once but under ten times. DNA of the CDR3: TGTGCCAGCAGTTTAGTCAGGGCGGGAAAACTGTTTTTT. Translation: CASSLVRAGKLFF. The chain employs TRBV28 and TRBJ1-4; D perhaps matches TRBD1 (5 bases). Germline-derived CDR1 and CDR2 are MDHEN and SYDVKM. The CDR3 has 13 residues. The ends were cut back, 2 bases at V and 10 bases at J, with 11 bases in the middle. The full variable domain, rest sourced from reference TRBV28 and TRBJ1-4, is DVKVTQSSRYLVKRTGEKVFLECVQDMDHENMFWYRQDPGLGLRLIYFSYDVKMKEKGDIPEGYSVSREKKERFSLILESASTNQTSMYLCASSLVRAGKLFFGSGTQLSVL.

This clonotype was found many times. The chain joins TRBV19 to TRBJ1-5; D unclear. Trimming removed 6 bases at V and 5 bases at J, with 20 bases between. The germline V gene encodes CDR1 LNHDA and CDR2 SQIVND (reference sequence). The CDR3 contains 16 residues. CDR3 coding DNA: TGTGCCAGTAGGACTTTGTTCTCGTCCCGTCATCAGCCCCAGCATTTT. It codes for CASRTLFSSRHQPQHF.

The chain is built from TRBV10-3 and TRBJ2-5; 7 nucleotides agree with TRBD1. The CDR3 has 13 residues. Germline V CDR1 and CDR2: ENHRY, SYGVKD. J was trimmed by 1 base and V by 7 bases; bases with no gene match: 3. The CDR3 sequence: CAIKGQFQETQYF. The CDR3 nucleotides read TGTGCCATCAAGGGACAGTTCCAAGAGACCCAGTACTTC.

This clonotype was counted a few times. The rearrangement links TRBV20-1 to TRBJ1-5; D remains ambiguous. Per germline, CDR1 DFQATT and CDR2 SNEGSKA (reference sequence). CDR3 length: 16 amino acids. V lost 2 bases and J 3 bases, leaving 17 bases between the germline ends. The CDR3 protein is CSARSAVLDLNQPQHF. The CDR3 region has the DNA TGCAGTGCTAGATCCGCCGTGCTCGACCTCAATCAGCCCCAGCATTTT.

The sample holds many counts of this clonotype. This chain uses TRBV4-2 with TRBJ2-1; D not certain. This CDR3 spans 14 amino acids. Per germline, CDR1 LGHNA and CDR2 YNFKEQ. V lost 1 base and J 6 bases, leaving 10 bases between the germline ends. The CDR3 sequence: CASSQGLGPNEQFF. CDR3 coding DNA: TGTGCCAGCAGCCAAGGGCTAGGACCCAATGAGCAGTTCTTC.